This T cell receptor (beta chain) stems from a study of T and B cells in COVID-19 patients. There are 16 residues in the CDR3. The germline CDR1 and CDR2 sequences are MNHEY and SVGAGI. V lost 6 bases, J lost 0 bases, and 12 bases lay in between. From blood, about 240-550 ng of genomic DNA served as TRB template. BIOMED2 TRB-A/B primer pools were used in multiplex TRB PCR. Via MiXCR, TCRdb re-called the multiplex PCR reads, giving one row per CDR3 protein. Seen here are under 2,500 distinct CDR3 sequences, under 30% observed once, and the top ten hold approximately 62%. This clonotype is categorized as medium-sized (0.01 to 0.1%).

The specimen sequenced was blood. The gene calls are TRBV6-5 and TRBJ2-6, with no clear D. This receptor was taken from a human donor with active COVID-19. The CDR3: CASRRRLSSGANVLTF. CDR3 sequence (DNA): TGTGCCAGCAGGCGCCGACTGTCCTCTGGGGCCAACGTCCTGACTTTC.